One and the same sample provided the 14 T cell receptor beta chains below, sequenced in a study of T cell changes during pregnancy in multiple sclerosis. Generated by immunoSEQ multiplex PCR, the TCRdb table keeps only in-frame clones and is missing some. The table lists around 61,000 clones, approximately 89% of them singletons. The source was peripheral blood, collected in the third trimester of pregnancy. The receptors stem from a female donor in good health, enrolled as a control in a pregnancy study.

The V gene is TRBV19, the J gene TRBJ1-6, with 7 bases matching TRBD1. The CDR3 is made up of 14 amino acids. Trimming took 6 bases from V and 7 from J; bases not matched to a gene: 6. Germline V CDR1 and CDR2: LNHDA, SQIVND (reference sequence). CDR3 loop: CASSDREGNSPLHF. The CDR3 nucleotides read TGTGCCAGTAGCGACAGGGAAGGAAATTCACCCCTCCACTTT. The whole variable domain, filled in from reference TRBV19 and TRBJ1-6, reads DGGITQSPKYLFRKEGQNVTLSCEQNLNHDAMYWYRQDPGQGLRLIYYSQIVNDFQKGDIAEGYSVSREKKESFPLTVTSAQKNPTAFYLCASSDREGNSPLHFGNGTRLTVT.

V is TRBV29-1 and J is TRBJ1-2, with 7 bases that match TRBD1. With 4 bases clipped from V and 6 bases from J, the junction kept 32 bases outside the gene matches. The CDR3 loop spans 21 amino acids. Per germline, CDR1 SQVTM and CDR2 ANQGSEA. CDR3 amino acids: CSVVLGPRSRGTAQRNNGYTF. CDR3 bases: TGCAGCGTTGTCCTTGGGCCGCGTTCCCGTGGGACAGCCCAACGGAATAATGGCTACACCTTC.

The chain joins TRBV6-5 to TRBJ1-2; D unclear. V was clipped by 2 bases and J by 3 bases, with 7 bases between them. Germline CDR1 and CDR2: MNHEY and SVGAGI. This CDR3 comprises 13 residues. CDR3 DNA: TGTGCCAGCAGTTACCGGGATGACTATGGCTACACCTTC. It codes for CASSYRDDYGYTF.

V usage is TRBV6-5 and J usage is TRBJ1-2, with 7 nucleotides matching TRBD1. The junction had 5 bases not matched to a gene; V was cut back by 0 bases and J by 7 bases. Germline values: CDR1 MNHEY, CDR2 SVGAGI. The CDR3 extends over 14 amino acids. CDR3 sequence reads: CASSYSTGVSGYTF. CDR3 sequence (DNA): TGTGCCAGCAGTTACTCTACAGGGGTTTCTGGCTACACCTTC.

The chain employs TRBV7-8 and TRBJ2-3, with a possible D match to TRBD1 (5 bases). Germline V lookup: CDR1 SGHVS, CDR2 FQNEAQ. This CDR3 contains 17 residues. Trimming stripped 0 bases from V and 1 base from J, with 14 bases between. This CDR3 is CASSLAGPGARTDTQYF. The CDR3 DNA sequence: TGTGCCAGCAGCTTAGCGGGCCCTGGGGCCCGCACAGATACGCAGTATTTT.

This chain uses TRBV28 with TRBJ2-7; the D gene is possibly TRBD1 (5 bases). The CDR3 is 12 amino acids. Germline values: CDR1 MDHEN, CDR2 SYDVKM. V was trimmed by 5 bases and J by 6 bases, leaving 11 bases between them. The CDR3 loop is CASSPQGREQYF. The CDR3 DNA reads TGTGCCAGCAGTCCGCAGGGCCGCGAGCAGTACTTC.

The chain couples TRBV7-9 to TRBJ2-5, with 7 bases lining up with TRBD1. The CDR3 consists of 14 residues. V was pared by 4 bases and J by 8 bases, with 10 bases of the junction left unmatched. In germline, CDR1 is SEHNR, CDR2 FQNEAQ (reference sequence). CDR3 DNA: TGTGCCAGCAGCTCCCGGGACAGTGATCTAACCCAGTACTTC. Translation: CASSSRDSDLTQYF. Full variable domain (outside the CDR3, taken from reference TRBV7-9 and TRBJ2-5): DTGVSQNPRHKITKRGQNVTFRCDPISEHNRLYWYRQTLGQGPEFLTYFQNEAQLEKSRLLSDRFSAERPKGSFSTLEIQRTEQGDSAMYLCASSSRDSDLTQYFGPGTRLLVL.

The J gene is TRBJ2-1, the V gene TRBV27, with D maybe TRBD2 (7 bases). V shed 3 bases and J shed 8 bases, with 14 bases lying between them. This CDR3 contains 14 residues. The germline V gene encodes CDR1 MNHEY and CDR2 SMNVEV (reference sequence). The CDR3 region is CASSLWGGEDEQFF. CDR3 sequence (DNA): TGTGCCAGCAGTTTGTGGGGGGGCGAGGATGAGCAGTTCTTC.

The rearrangement uses TRBV5-5 and TRBJ1-6; 8 bases fit TRBD1. CDR1 is SGHKS and CDR2 is YYEKEE in the germline V gene (reference sequence). The V gene end was trimmed by 0 bases and the J gene end by 10 bases; junction bases not matched to a gene: 6. The CDR3 is 15 residues long. CDR3: CASSLGTGYRSPLHF. As DNA, the CDR3 is TGTGCCAGCAGCTTGGGGACAGGGTATAGATCACCCCTCCACTTT.

The CDR3 DNA follows: TGTGCCAGCAGCTTAACGACAGCCTCCTACAATGAGCAGTTCTTC. Protein product: CASSLTTASYNEQFF. This rearrangement joins TRBV7-3 to TRBJ2-1, with D perhaps matching TRBD1 (5 bases). There are 15 residues in the CDR3. CDR1 and CDR2 from the germline V gene are SGHTA and FQGTGA. V was pared by 0 bases and J by 0 bases, with 6 bases between.

The chain employs TRBV13 and TRBJ2-3, with a tentative D call TRBD2 (6 bases). The V gene's germline CDR1 is PRHDT and CDR2 FYEKMQ (reference sequence). V lost 8 bases and J 6 bases, leaving 21 bases between the germline ends. The CDR3 runs 15 residues. This chain's CDR3 is CASSTRSGRVDTQYF. DNA of the CDR3: TGTGCCAGCTCCACGCGGAGCGGGCGGGTGGATACGCAGTATTTT.

V and J are TRBV9 and TRBJ1-3; D is unclear. Germline V lookup: CDR1 SGDLS, CDR2 YYNGEE. The V end was cut by 7 bases, the J end by 0 bases, with 2 bases between. CDR3 length: 11 residues. Written as DNA, the CDR3 is TGTGCCAGCCGCTCTGGAAACACCATATATTTT. Encoded protein: CASRSGNTIYF.

This chain connects TRBV7-2 to TRBJ2-7; D gene ambiguous. The CDR3 length is 13 residues. V lost 2 bases and J lost 5, with 10 bases in between. CDR1 is SGHTA and CDR2 is FQGNSA in the germline V gene. The CDR3 coding sequence is TGTGCCAGCAGCTTACTCGCGGTCGACGAGCAGTACTTC. Its protein is CASSLLAVDEQYF.

V gene TRBV7-2 combines with J gene TRBJ2-7; D is undetermined. The CDR3 is made up of 14 amino acids. The germline CDR1 and CDR2 sequences are SGHTA and FQGNSA. Trimming pared 0 bases from V and 3 bases from J, leaving 9 bases between. CDR3 nucleotide sequence: TGTGCCAGCAGCTTAGCTGGCAGGTTCTACGAGCAGTACTTC. Protein sequence: CASSLAGRFYEQYF.